The 9 T cell receptor beta chains below all came from one sample that was sequenced in a study of regulatory T cells in long-lasting Graves disease. Arm-PCR of CDR3 regions with iRepertoire HTBI primers generated TCR beta libraries. TCRdb passed the multiplex PCR reads through MiXCR, listing each CDR3 protein once. The table has about 460,000 distinct CDR3 sequences, 11% to 15% seen once. Time point of the sample: newly diagnosed GD, antithyroid drugs for less than 3 months. Making the TCR library involved RNA that had been extracted from PBMCs. The same sample was also used in a study of T cells in Graves' hyperthyroidism and ophthalmopathy.

Sequencing used peripheral blood mononuclear cells (PBMCs), obtained at new diagnosis, from a patient treated with antithyroid drugs. The receptor source for this set is a woman between 45 and 65 years old with Graves disease.

This clonotype was found a few times. J is TRBJ1-2 and V is TRBV7-2, with 9 bases lining up with TRBD1. CDR3 length: 16 amino acids. The V segment lost 5 bases and the J segment 5 bases; nucleotides outside the gene matches: 12. Germline V CDR1 and CDR2: SGHTA, FQGNSA. CDR3 sequence reads: CASSTRQGGTGYGYTF. DNA for the CDR3: TGTGCCAGCAGCACCCGACAGGGGGGCACTGGGTATGGCTACACCTTC.

V gene TRBV6-1 combines with J gene TRBJ2-1, with a weak D call TRBD1 (6 bases). CDR1 and CDR2 from the germline V gene are MNHNS and SASEGT. V was cut by 4 bases and J by 5 bases, with 18 bases left in between. The CDR3 totals 16 residues. CDR3 residues: CASSGLARGSNNEQFF. CDR3 in DNA: TGTGCCAGCAGTGGCCTGGCTAGGGGGTCCAACAATGAGCAGTTCTTC.

This clonotype was recorded many times. This chain uses TRBV5-1 with TRBJ2-1, with no clear D. V lost 0 bases, J lost 4 bases, and 17 bases lay in between. From germline, CDR1 is SGHRS and CDR2 YFSETQ. This CDR3 contains 17 residues. CDR3 sequence (DNA): TGCGCCAGCAGCTTGGATTTATTCGGTACCACGTACAATGAGCAGTTCTTC. Its protein is CASSLDLFGTTYNEQFF.

This clonotype was recorded a few times. This rearrangement joins TRBV20-1 to TRBJ2-1; 7 nucleotides agree with TRBD2. The CDR3 contains 15 residues. V shed 1 base, J shed 3 bases, and the junction held 6 bases outside the gene matches. The germline CDR1 and CDR2 sequences are DFQATT and SNEGSKA (reference sequence). The CDR3 bases are TGCAGTGCTAGAGCCCTAGCGGACTACTACAATGAGCAGTTCTTC. It translates to CSARALADYYNEQFF.

The J gene is TRBJ1-6, the V gene TRBV20-1; tentatively, D is TRBD1 (5 bases). The CDR3 is 17 amino acids. Germline V gives CDR1 DFQATT, CDR2 SNEGSKA (reference sequence). Trimming pared 0 bases from V and 4 bases from J, leaving 16 bases between. The CDR3 DNA reads as TGCAGTGCTAGAGATCCCCAGGGAATTTGGTATAATTCACCCCTCCACTTT. This gives the protein CSARDPQGIWYNSPLHF.

The table lists this clonotype with many counts. The rearrangement uses TRBV7-6 and TRBJ2-5; D possibly uses TRBD1 or TRBD2 (5 bases each). CDR1 is SGHVS, CDR2 FNYEAQ, per germline. With 1 base removed from V and 5 bases from J, the gap between germline ends came to 14 bases. The CDR3 contains 15 residues. For the CDR3, the DNA is TGTGCCAGCAGCTTAGTCCGGGACCGCCGGGAGACCCAGTACTTC. It codes for CASSLVRDRRETQYF.

The sample holds many counts of this clonotype. This chain links TRBV11-2 with TRBJ2-1; 8 bases map to TRBD2. Per germline, CDR1 SGHAT and CDR2 FQNNGV. There are 14 residues in the CDR3. The junction had 6 bases not matched to a gene; V was cut back by 3 bases and J by 8 bases. CDR3 loop: CASSLEGAGDEQFF. The CDR3 bases are TGTGCCAGCAGCTTGGAAGGAGCGGGGGATGAGCAGTTCTTC.

This clonotype has a handful of counts. The junction differs from germline at one of its ends, possibly a read error. V is TRBV20-1 and J is TRBJ1-2, with D tentatively TRBD1 (5 bases). CDR1 DFQATT and CDR2 SNEGSKA come from the germline V gene (reference sequence). CDR3 length: 13 residues. CDR3 protein: CSASDWGDYGNTF. The CDR3 DNA sequence: TGCAGTGCTAGTGATTGGGGCGACTATGGCAACACCTTC.

This clonotype was picked up many times. The CDR3 region has the DNA TGTGCCAGCTCACCACCAGGGGTAGAGACCCAGTACTTC. Its translation is CASSPPGVETQYF. The chain links TRBV18 to TRBJ2-5, with a possible D match to TRBD1 (5 bases). Deletions cut 0 bases from V and 4 bases from J, with 6 bases between. Germline-derived CDR1 and CDR2 are KGHSH and LQKENI. The length of the CDR3 is 13 residues.